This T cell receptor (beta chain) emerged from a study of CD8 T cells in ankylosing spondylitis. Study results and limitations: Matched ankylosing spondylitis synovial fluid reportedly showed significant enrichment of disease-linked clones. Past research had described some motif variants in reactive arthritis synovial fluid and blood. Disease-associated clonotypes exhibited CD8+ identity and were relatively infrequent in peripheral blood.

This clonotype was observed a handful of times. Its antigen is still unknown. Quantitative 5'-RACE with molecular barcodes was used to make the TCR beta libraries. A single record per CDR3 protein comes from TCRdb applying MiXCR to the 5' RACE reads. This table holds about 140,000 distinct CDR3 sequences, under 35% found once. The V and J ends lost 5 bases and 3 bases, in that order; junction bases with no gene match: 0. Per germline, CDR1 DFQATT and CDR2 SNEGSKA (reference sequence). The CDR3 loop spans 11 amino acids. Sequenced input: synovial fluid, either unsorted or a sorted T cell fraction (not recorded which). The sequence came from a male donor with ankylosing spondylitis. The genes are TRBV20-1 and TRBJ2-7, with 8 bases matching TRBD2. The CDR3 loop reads CSAGTSYEQYF. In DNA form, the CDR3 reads TGCAGTGCTGGGACTAGCTACGAGCAGTACTTC.